These 6 T cell receptor beta chains were sequenced from one sample in a study of CD8 T cells in ankylosing spondylitis. MiXCR, run by TCRdb on the 5' RACE reads, gives a single entry per CDR3 protein. The table records nearly 250,000 distinct CDR3 sequences, 32% of them present only once. Sequenced material: blood, either unsorted or a sorted T cell fraction (not recorded which). The receptors stem from a male donor with ankylosing spondylitis or in good health (not recorded which).

This clonotype occurred a few times. The chain uses TRBV29-1 and TRBJ2-1; 16 nucleotides line up with TRBD2. With V trimmed by 2 bases and J by 8 bases, 12 bases remained unmatched. This CDR3 contains 18 residues. In germline, CDR1 is SQVTM, CDR2 ANQGSEA. The CDR3 region has the DNA TGCAGCGTTGAATCCAACCTGGGACTAGCGGGGGGGCCGCATGAGCAGTTCTTC. It codes for CSVESNLGLAGGPHEQFF.

The chain is built from TRBV12-3 or TRBV12-4 and TRBJ2-4; D unresolved. CDR3 length: 15 amino acids. V was pared by 3 bases and J by 3 bases, with 12 bases between. The CDR3 protein is CASSFWGKDKNIQYF. DNA for the CDR3: TGTGCCAGCAGTTTCTGGGGAAAGGACAAAAACATTCAGTACTTC.

V usage is TRBV10-3 and J usage is TRBJ2-2; D might be TRBD1 (6 bases). Trimming took 0 bases from V and 1 from J, leaving 12 bases between them. The CDR3 is 17 amino acids. Germline V gives CDR1 ENHRY, CDR2 SYGVKD. Here the CDR3 DNA reads TGTGCCATCAGTGAGTCGGGAACAGGGATGAACACCGGGGAGCTGTTTTTT. It yields the protein CAISESGTGMNTGELFF.

This clonotype was seen more than once but under ten times. This rearrangement joins TRBV29-1 to TRBJ2-1; 12 bases are shared with TRBD1. The CDR3 length is 14 residues. The V segment lost 4 bases and the J segment 7 bases; nucleotides outside the gene matches: 5. Germline CDR1 is SQVTM and CDR2 is ANQGSEA. CDR3 protein: CSVAGTGGSNEQFF. In DNA form, the CDR3 reads TGCAGCGTTGCCGGGACAGGGGGCTCGAATGAGCAGTTCTTC.

The chain combines TRBV6-5 with TRBJ1-3; D is undetermined. Germline CDR1 reads MNHEY; CDR2 reads SVGAGI. V gave up 0 bases and J gave up 4 bases, with 16 bases separating them. The CDR3 spans 17 residues. The CDR3 DNA follows: TGTGCCAGCAGTTACTCCTGGGGAAAGGTCGGGGGAAACACCATATATTTT. It translates to CASSYSWGKVGGNTIYF.

The genes are TRBV2 and TRBJ2-7, with TRBD2 matching over 11 bases. CDR1 SNHLY and CDR2 FYNNEI come from the germline V gene. The CDR3 length is 20 residues. Losses at the gene ends were 7 bases for V and 0 bases for J; bases not matched to a gene: 20. In DNA form, the CDR3 reads TGTGCCAGCAAACAAGGTGTCATACTAGCGGGGGCCATTAGCTCCTACGAGCAGTACTTC. Its protein is CASKQGVILAGAISSYEQYF.